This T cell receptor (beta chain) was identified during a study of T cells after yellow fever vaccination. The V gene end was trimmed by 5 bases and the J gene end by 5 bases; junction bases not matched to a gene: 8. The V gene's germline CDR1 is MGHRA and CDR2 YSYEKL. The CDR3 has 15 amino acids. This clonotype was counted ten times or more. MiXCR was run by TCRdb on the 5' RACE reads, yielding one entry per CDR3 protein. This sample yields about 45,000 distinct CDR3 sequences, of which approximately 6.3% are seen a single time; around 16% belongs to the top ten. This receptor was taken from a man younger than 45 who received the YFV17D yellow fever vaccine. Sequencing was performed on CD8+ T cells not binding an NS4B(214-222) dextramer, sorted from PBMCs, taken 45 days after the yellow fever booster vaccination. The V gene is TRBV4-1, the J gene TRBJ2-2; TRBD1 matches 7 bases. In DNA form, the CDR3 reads TGCGCCAGCAGCGCTGGGACAGTTGCTACCGGGGAGCTGTTTTTT. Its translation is CASSAGTVATGELFF.